This entry describes one TCR beta chain. Original handling: Reference gene primers were amplified, and this amplification served to estimate nucleated cell counts. The repertoire was sequenced with immunoSEQ multiplex PCR; TCRdb's copy has only in-frame clones and lacks some. The DNA gave D and trimming, while V, J and clone size come from that table. Of fewer than 90,000 clones in the sample, 72% were seen once. This record comes from a study of blood T cell repertoires in COVID-19. The overall study: Spain, Italy and the United States supplied samples that represented acute and convalescent COVID-19. From T cells, B-cell-depleted T cells, or PBMCs came the material, which was cDNA or gDNA.

J was trimmed by 6 bases and V by 3 bases; bases with no gene match: 4. The germline gives CDR1 ENHRY, CDR2 SYGVKD. CDR3 length: 13 residues. This clonotype originated in a woman older than 75 with acute or convalescent COVID-19. The V and J genes are TRBV10-3 and TRBJ1-1, with 7 bases matching TRBD1. Material: peripheral blood. Here the CDR3 DNA reads TGTGCCATCAGTGAAGGGGGCAGACCTGAAGCTTTCTTT. This codes for CAISEGGRPEAFF.